This TCR beta chain was recorded in a study of blood T cell repertoires in COVID-19. Study summary: COVID-19 samples from acute and convalescent phases originated in the United States, Italy and Spain. Nucleic acid was either cDNA or gDNA, and it came from T cells, B-cell-depleted T cells, or PBMCs.

Method: immunoSEQ multiplex PCR; TCRdb's copy keeps in-frame clones and lacks some. The table shows approximately 200,000 clones, with 80% to 90% occurring only once. Sequenced input: PBMCs or T cells enriched from blood (not recorded which). The source of this sequence is a woman in her twenties or thirties who had been exposed to COVID-19.

CDR3 bases: TGTGCCAGCTCACCCAGCGCAGGGAATCAGCCCCAGCATTTT. Amino acid sequence: CASSPSAGNQPQHF. The chain employs TRBV18 and TRBJ1-5; maybe TRBD1 (5 bases). The CDR3 extends over 14 amino acids. The germline V gene encodes CDR1 KGHSH and CDR2 LQKENI. Trimming removed 3 bases from V and 4 bases from J, with 10 bases in between. The full variable domain, with the rest looked up from reference TRBV18 and TRBJ1-5, is NAGVMQNPRHLVRRRGQEARLRCSPMKGHSHVYWYRQLPEEGLKFMVYLQKENIIDESGMPKERFSAEFPKEGPSILRIQQVVRGDSAAYFCASSPSAGNQPQHFGDGTRLSIL.